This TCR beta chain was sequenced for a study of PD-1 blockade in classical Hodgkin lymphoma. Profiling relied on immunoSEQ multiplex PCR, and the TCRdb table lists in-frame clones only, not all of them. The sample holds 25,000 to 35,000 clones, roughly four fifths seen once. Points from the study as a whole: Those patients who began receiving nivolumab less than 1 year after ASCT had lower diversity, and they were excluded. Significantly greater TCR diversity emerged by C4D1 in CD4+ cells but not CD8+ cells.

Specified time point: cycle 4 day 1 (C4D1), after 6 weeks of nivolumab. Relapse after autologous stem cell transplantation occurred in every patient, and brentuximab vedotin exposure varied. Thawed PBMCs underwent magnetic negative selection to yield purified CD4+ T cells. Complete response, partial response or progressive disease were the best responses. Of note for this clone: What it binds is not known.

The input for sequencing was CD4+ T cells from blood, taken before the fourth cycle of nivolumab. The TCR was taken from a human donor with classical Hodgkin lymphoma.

This CDR3 reads CASSQDFATQYF. The CDR3, as DNA: TGCGCCAGCAGCCAAGATTTCGCAACGCAGTATTTT. The chain combines TRBV4-1 with TRBJ2-3; D is ambiguous. In germline, CDR1 is MGHRA, CDR2 YSYEKL. V lost 0 bases and J 9 bases, leaving 7 bases between the germline ends. The CDR3 loop spans 12 amino acids.